Shown below are 18 T cell receptor beta chains from a single sample sequenced in a study of blood T cell repertoires in COVID-19. The method was immunoSEQ multiplex PCR; TCRdb's version includes in-frame clones alone and lacks a portion of them. The sample holds 100,000 to 150,000 clones, about 81% seen once. The sequenced sample was PBMCs or T cells enriched from blood (not recorded which). The source is a man aged 40-55 years with acute COVID-19.

The chain has TRBV15 and TRBJ1-2; 8 nucleotides agree with TRBD1. The germline gives CDR1 LNHNV, CDR2 YYDKDF (reference sequence). This CDR3 has 15 amino acids. With 1 base clipped from V and 4 bases from J, the junction kept 5 bases outside the gene matches. CDR3 DNA: TGTGCCACCAGCAGAGCCGGACAGGGAAGCTATGGCTACACCTTC. It yields the protein CATSRAGQGSYGYTF.

The gene calls are TRBV7-8 and TRBJ1-1; D ambiguous. Germline CDR1 SGHVS, CDR2 FQNEAQ. This CDR3 region has 14 residues. Between the trimmed V and J ends, which lost 1 base and 4 bases, there was a span of 10 bases. CDR3 sequence (DNA): TGTGCCAGCAGCTTAGTTAATGGCCCCACTGAAGCTTTCTTT. Encoded protein: CASSLVNGPTEAFF.

This sequence joins TRBV5-1 and TRBJ2-5, with D perhaps TRBD2 (6 bases). Germline CDR1 SGHRS, CDR2 YFSETQ. Trimming left V 0 bases short and J 1 base short, with 10 bases between. The CDR3 is 15 residues long. This chain's CDR3 is CASSLGRGSQETQYF. The CDR3 region has the DNA TGCGCCAGCAGCTTGGGGAGGGGTTCCCAAGAGACCCAGTACTTC.

The chain links TRBV19 to TRBJ2-6, with 7 bases identical to TRBD1. CDR3 length equals 14 residues. Trimming removed 8 bases from V and 3 bases from J; junction bases left unmatched: 4. Germline loops: CDR1 LNHDA, CDR2 SQIVND (reference sequence). CDR3 sequence reads: CASQGQIGANVLTF. In DNA, the CDR3 is TGTGCCAGTCAGGGACAGATTGGGGCCAACGTCCTGACTTTC.

The genes are TRBV11-2 and TRBJ1-1, with TRBD1 identical over 9 bases. The CDR3 sequence is 16 residues long. Germline V gene sequence: CDR1 SGHAT, CDR2 FQNNGV. V was pared by 4 bases and J by 5 bases, with 11 bases of the junction left unmatched. This chain's CDR3 is CASSSPGQGRGTEAFF. In nucleotides, the CDR3 is TGTGCCAGCAGCTCACCGGGACAGGGACGAGGGACTGAAGCTTTCTTT.

V is TRBV5-6 and J is TRBJ1-4; 7 bases map to TRBD1. V lost 2 bases, J lost 8 bases, and 6 bases stayed unmatched. The CDR3 is made up of 14 amino acids. Germline assignment: CDR1 SGHDT and CDR2 YYEEEE. The CDR3 sequence: CASSFKGGVEKLFF. CDR3 sequence (DNA): TGTGCCAGCAGCTTCAAAGGGGGCGTAGAAAAACTGTTTTTT.

As regards this clone: One junction end does not reproduce the germline sequence, and a read error may be involved. The chain joins TRBV7-4 to TRBJ2-7, with TRBD1 identical over 11 bases. Looked up from germline, CDR1 is SGHVT and CDR2 is SQSDAQ. The CDR3 sequence is 14 residues long. The CDR3 region has the DNA TGTGCCAGCAGCCCTAGGGACAGGGGGAACGAGCAGCACTTC. This gives the protein CASSPRDRGNEQHF.

V gene TRBV10-3 combines with J gene TRBJ1-5, with 7 bases lining up with TRBD1. Unmatched junction bases numbered 8, after V lost 3 bases and J lost 0 bases. Germline values: CDR1 ENHRY, CDR2 SYGVKD. There are 17 residues in the CDR3. The CDR3 sequence is CAISDSQGDNSNQPQHF. In nucleotides, the CDR3 is TGTGCCATCAGTGATTCGCAGGGGGATAATAGCAATCAGCCCCAGCATTTT.

The chain joins TRBV5-6 to TRBJ1-6; D possibly corresponds to TRBD1 (6 bases). The germline CDR1 and CDR2 sequences are SGHDT and YYEEEE. This CDR3 has 14 amino acids. V lost 2 bases and J lost 8, with 11 bases in between. CDR3: CASSFDRTDSPLHF. DNA of the CDR3: TGTGCCAGCAGCTTCGACAGGACCGATTCACCCCTCCACTTT.

The rearrangement uses TRBV7-2 and TRBJ1-2; 8 bases are a match to TRBD1. The CDR3 is 15 residues long. The V and J ends lost 5 bases and 4 bases, in that order; junction bases with no gene match: 9. Germline CDR1 and CDR2: SGHTA and FQGNSA. The CDR3 loop is CASSTRQGIPYGYTF. The CDR3 nucleotides read TGTGCCAGCAGCACCAGACAGGGGATTCCCTATGGCTACACCTTC.

This rearrangement joins TRBV2 to TRBJ2-7, with 10 nucleotides matching TRBD2. V lost 8 bases, J lost 6 bases, and 10 bases stayed unmatched. CDR3 length equals 14 residues. Germline V gives CDR1 SNHLY, CDR2 FYNNEI. CDR3 coding DNA: TGTGCCAGCGGTACTGGAGCGGGAGGGGGCGAGCAGTACTTC. Protein: CASGTGAGGGEQYF. The complete variable domain, with remaining parts taken from reference TRBV2 and TRBJ2-7, reads EPEVTQTPSHQVTQMGQEVILRCVPISNHLYFYWYRQILGQKVEFLVSFYNNEISEKSEIFDDQFSVERPDGSNFTLKIRSTKLEDSAMYFCASGTGAGGGEQYFGPGTRLTVT.

V gene TRBV4-2 combines with J gene TRBJ2-1; D may be TRBD2 (6 bases). V gave up 1 base and J gave up 8 bases, with 24 bases separating them. CDR1 and CDR2 from the germline V gene are LGHNA and YNFKEQ. The CDR3 totals 18 residues. The CDR3 nucleotides read TGTGCCAGCAGCCAAGGAGTGACGGGACTCACGCCGCGGGATGAGCAGTTCTTC. Translated: CASSQGVTGLTPRDEQFF.

This clone was recorded once. This rearrangement joins TRBV2 to TRBJ2-2; 7 bases map to TRBD2. Losses at the gene ends were 5 bases for V and 1 base for J; bases not matched to a gene: 7. In germline, CDR1 is SNHLY, CDR2 FYNNEI. The CDR3 runs to 16 residues. Here the CDR3 reads CASSQRGLRNTGELFF. In DNA form, the CDR3 reads TGTGCCAGCAGTCAAAGGGGACTAAGGAACACCGGGGAGCTGTTTTTT.

In its sample, this clone was seen a few times. The chain links TRBV4-2 to TRBJ2-1; tentatively, D is TRBD1 (6 bases). Germline CDR1 and CDR2: LGHNA and YNFKEQ. Between the trimmed V and J ends, which lost 1 base and 5 bases, there was a span of 9 bases. CDR3 length: 14 amino acids. CDR3 in amino acids: CASSQGTADNEQFF. CDR3 nucleotides: TGTGCCAGCAGCCAAGGGACAGCGGACAATGAGCAGTTCTTC.

The chain couples TRBV19 to TRBJ1-3; D is ambiguous. The ends were cut back, 5 bases at V and 0 bases at J, with 5 bases in the middle. The CDR3 has 13 amino acids. Germline V gene lookup returns CDR1 LNHDA and CDR2 SQIVND (reference sequence). Here the CDR3 reads CASSPSSGNTIYF. CDR3 DNA: TGTGCCAGTAGTCCCTCCTCTGGAAACACCATATATTTT.

This rearrangement joins TRBV5-1 to TRBJ2-3; D is unclear. Trimming removed 2 bases from V and 0 bases from J, with 7 bases in between. CDR1 and CDR2 from the germline V gene are SGHRS and YFSETQ. The CDR3 is 14 residues long. The CDR3 is CASSFPASTDTQYF. Written as DNA, the CDR3 is TGCGCCAGCAGCTTCCCAGCGAGCACAGATACGCAGTATTTT.

V is TRBV5-1 and J is TRBJ2-7, with a tentative D call TRBD2 (6 bases). The CDR3 totals 14 residues. The germline gives CDR1 SGHRS, CDR2 YFSETQ. Deletions cut 0 bases from V and 3 bases from J, with 10 bases between. CDR3 region: CASSLVSGVYEQYF. The CDR3 coding sequence is TGCGCCAGCAGCTTGGTATCGGGAGTCTACGAGCAGTACTTC.

The chain joins TRBV11-2 to TRBJ1-2; D uncertain. Germline CDR1 SGHAT, CDR2 FQNNGV. Trimming stripped 3 bases from V and 5 bases from J, with 16 bases between. CDR3 length: 15 amino acids. CDR3 amino acids: CASSFLRGVGYGYTF. CDR3 nucleotides: TGTGCCAGCAGCTTCCTTCGGGGAGTAGGATATGGCTACACCTTC.